Shown below are 22 T cell receptor beta chains from a single sample sequenced in a study of cytomegalovirus exposure and HLA in healthy donors. Both 60 Vbeta primers and 13 Jbeta primers went into the PCR. TCRdb keeps only in-frame clones here, not all; method: immunoSEQ multiplex PCR. The repertoire holds approximately 200,000 clones, with 65% to 80% as singletons. Sequencing input: PBMCs. These receptors were collected from a girl aged 2 to 10 in good health and CMV-seronegative.

The CDR3: CASSLAGTQTGELFF. Here the CDR3 DNA reads TGTGCCAGCAGCTTGGCCGGGACACAAACCGGGGAGCTGTTTTTT. The rearrangement links TRBV5-4 to TRBJ2-2; D possibly corresponds to TRBD1 (6 bases). V gave up 0 bases and J gave up 5 bases, with 11 bases separating them. In germline, CDR1 is SGHNT, CDR2 YYREEE (reference sequence). The CDR3 runs to 15 residues.

The rearrangement links TRBV23-1 to TRBJ1-1, with TRBD1 matching over 7 bases. TRBV23-1 is classed as an ORF, of uncertain function. CDR3 size: 17 residues. The V segment lost 4 bases and the J segment 1 base; nucleotides outside the gene matches: 12. The CDR3 protein is CASSPLRQGRGNTEAFF. CDR3 nucleotide sequence: TGCGCCAGCAGTCCCCTTCGACAGGGAAGGGGGAACACTGAAGCTTTCTTT.

The chain employs TRBV7-9 and TRBJ2-5, with a tentative D call TRBD2 (5 bases). CDR3 length: 14 amino acids. Germline V gene sequence: CDR1 SEHNR, CDR2 FQNEAQ (reference sequence). Trimming stripped 0 bases from V and 3 bases from J, with 8 bases between. CDR3 region: CASSLASSKETQYF. The CDR3 DNA follows: TGTGCCAGCAGCTTAGCGTCTAGCAAAGAGACCCAGTACTTC.

The J gene is TRBJ2-7, the V gene TRBV21-1; the D segment call TRBD1 is taken from the table without a DNA check. TRBV21-1 is described as a pseudogene. This CDR3 is built from 13 residues. CDR3 coding DNA: TGTGCCAGCAGCAAAACATTCTCCTACGAGCAGTACTTC. Translation gives CASSKTFSYEQYF.

The chain couples TRBV5-4 to TRBJ1-2, with D perhaps TRBD1 (6 bases). Trimming took 2 bases from V and 4 from J, leaving 15 bases between them. The CDR3 covers 15 residues. Germline assignment: CDR1 SGHNT and CDR2 YYREEE (reference sequence). The CDR3 DNA follows: TGTGCCAGCAGCTTCTTCTTCGGACAGTCCTATGGCTACACCTTC. Translation: CASSFFFGQSYGYTF.

The V call is TRBV15, the J call TRBJ1-5, with 8 positions matching TRBD1. The germline CDR1 and CDR2 sequences are LNHNV and YYDKDF (reference sequence). J lost 9 bases, V lost 0 bases, and 7 bases had no gene match. The CDR3 runs 15 residues. CDR3 in DNA: TGTGCCACCAGCAGAGACCGGACAGGGACTCGGCCCCAGCATTTT. It is translated as CATSRDRTGTRPQHF.

The V gene is TRBV5-1, the J gene TRBJ2-7; 8 bases line up with TRBD2. The CDR3 extends over 14 amino acids. With 5 bases clipped from V and 2 bases from J, the junction kept 6 bases outside the gene matches. Per germline, CDR1 SGHRS and CDR2 YFSETQ. CDR3 sequence reads: CASSYGGGPYEQYF. The CDR3 DNA is TGCGCCAGCAGTTACGGGGGGGGTCCCTACGAGCAGTACTTC.

This clone has only one observation. This chain connects TRBV2 to TRBJ1-3; the match to TRBD1 covers 7 bases. This CDR3 comprises 14 residues. The V gene end was trimmed by 7 bases and the J gene end by 4 bases; junction bases not matched to a gene: 7. Germline V lookup: CDR1 SNHLY, CDR2 FYNNEI. CDR3 DNA sequence: TGTGCCAGCACCCCGGGACAGATCGGAAACACCATATATTTT. Its protein is CASTPGQIGNTIYF.

The chain links TRBV4-1 to TRBJ2-5, with TRBD2 matching 9 bases. The last part of the DNA fits TRBJ2-7 better; the J call may be wrong. The length of the CDR3 is 14 residues. The germline V gene has CDR1 MGHRA and CDR2 YSYEKL. The CDR3: CASGRRAGGYEQYF. In DNA, the CDR3 is TGCGCCAGCGGCAGGCGAGCGGGGGGATACGAGCAGTACTTC.

V gene TRBV9 combines with J gene TRBJ1-2, with 10 bases identical to TRBD1. This CDR3 comprises 15 residues. Germline CDR1 is SGDLS and CDR2 is YYNGEE. The J segment lost 7 bases and the V segment lost 0 bases, leaving 6 bases of the junction unmatched. CDR3 sequence: CASSVASDRGLGYTF. Written as DNA, the CDR3 is TGTGCCAGCAGCGTAGCCTCCGACAGGGGGCTTGGCTACACCTTC.

This chain uses TRBV18 with TRBJ2-4; unclear D gene. Deletions cut 1 base from V and 0 bases from J, with 13 bases between. The length of the CDR3 is 17 residues. The germline CDR1 and CDR2 sequences are KGHSH and LQKENI. The CDR3 loop is CASSPRIEDLAKNIQYF. CDR3 nucleotide sequence: TGTGCCAGCTCACCACGGATCGAGGATCTAGCCAAAAACATTCAGTACTTC.

This clone occurred a few times. The J gene is TRBJ1-1, the V gene TRBV6-5, with 7 bases identical to TRBD1. Germline V lookup: CDR1 MNHEY, CDR2 SVGAGI. This CDR3 contains 15 residues. V shed 6 bases and J 1 base; nucleotides not matched to a gene: 8. In DNA form, the CDR3 reads TGTGCCAGCAGCATGGGACAGTCCCCGAACACTGAAGCTTTCTTT. Its translation is CASSMGQSPNTEAFF.

The rearrangement joins TRBV6-1 to TRBJ2-2; perhaps TRBD1 as D (5 bases). This CDR3 region has 15 residues. Germline V lookup: CDR1 MNHNS, CDR2 SASEGT. V shed 3 bases and J shed 6 bases, with 14 bases lying between them. The CDR3 coding sequence is TGTGCCAGCAGTGAGGGCCAGGGATGGGCCGGGGAGCTGTTTTTT. Protein sequence: CASSEGQGWAGELFF.

The chain joins TRBV4-1 to TRBJ2-3, with 8 bases fitting TRBD1. Trimming took 4 bases from V and 1 from J; bases not matched to a gene: 4. From germline, CDR1 is MGHRA and CDR2 YSYEKL. The length of the CDR3 is 15 residues. The CDR3 nucleotides read TGCGCCAGCAGCCCAGGGGGCGCGGGCACAGATACGCAGTATTTT. Translating it yields CASSPGGAGTDTQYF.

CDR3 nucleotides: TGTGCCAGCAGTTTTTCTGCCGACAGGGGCGGTCCCGGGCAGTACTTC. Amino acid sequence: CASSFSADRGGPGQYF. The chain employs TRBV5-4 and TRBJ2-7; 8 nucleotides align to TRBD1. The germline CDR1 and CDR2 sequences are SGHNT and YYREEE (reference sequence). The length of the CDR3 is 16 residues. Germline trimming cut 5 bases from V and 9 bases from J; bases unmatched to any gene: 19.

CDR3: CASSEDGGRRRRQETQYF. The CDR3 DNA follows: TGTGCCAGCAGTGAAGACGGGGGACGGCGGCGGAGACAAGAGACCCAGTACTTC. The chain uses TRBV6-1 and TRBJ2-5; a possible D gene is TRBD2 (6 bases). CDR1 and CDR2 from the germline V gene are MNHNS and SASEGT. V lost 1 base to trimming and J lost 2 bases, with 20 bases between them. This CDR3 spans 18 amino acids.

In this sample, this clone turned up a few times. The chain employs TRBV27 and TRBJ2-1; 9 bases align to TRBD2. The CDR3 spans 15 residues. The trim removed 6 bases at V and 7 bases at J, leaving 10 bases unmatched. Germline-derived CDR1 and CDR2 are MNHEY and SMNVEV (reference sequence). As DNA, the CDR3 is TGTGCCAGCAGGTTAATCAGCGGGAGGACGAATGAGCAGTTCTTC. Amino acid sequence: CASRLISGRTNEQFF.

The genes are TRBV5-4 and TRBJ1-1, with 8 bases lining up with TRBD1. The CDR3 sequence is 15 residues long. Germline V CDR1 and CDR2: SGHNT, YYREEE (reference sequence). The V gene end was trimmed by 3 bases and the J gene end by 4 bases; junction bases not matched to a gene: 8. This chain's CDR3 is CASSYPGQGATEAFF. CDR3 coding DNA: TGTGCCAGCAGCTACCCAGGACAGGGTGCCACTGAAGCTTTCTTT.

This chain connects TRBV29-1 to TRBJ2-7, with D perhaps matching TRBD2 (6 bases). V lost 6 bases and J lost 7, with 16 bases in between. The CDR3 has 12 amino acids. Looked up from germline, CDR1 is SQVTM and CDR2 is ANQGSEA. The CDR3: CSVTWRGYEQYF. The CDR3 nucleotides are TGCAGCGTCACATGGAGGGGCTATGAGCAGTACTTC.

DNA of the CDR3: TGTGCCAGTAGTTTCCCTTCCAGCCCAGGGAACACCGGGGAGCTGTTTTTT. Its protein product is CASSFPSSPGNTGELFF. The V call is TRBV19, the J call TRBJ2-2; D is undetermined. The CDR3 length is 17 residues. V shed 5 bases and J shed 1 base, with 17 bases lying between them. Per the germline V gene, CDR1 is LNHDA and CDR2 is SQIVND (reference sequence).

V and J are TRBV10-3 and TRBJ2-1; D uncertain. Looked up from germline, CDR1 is ENHRY and CDR2 is SYGVKD. Trimming took 10 bases from V and 5 from J, leaving 9 bases between them. CDR3 length: 11 residues. CDR3: CATLRDNEQFF. CDR3 bases: TGTGCCACCCTTCGGGACAATGAGCAGTTCTTC.

V is TRBV19 and J is TRBJ2-3, with 8 bases lining up with TRBD2. V lost 6 bases, J lost 4 bases, and 12 bases stayed unmatched. Germline V gene lookup returns CDR1 LNHDA and CDR2 SQIVND (reference sequence). The CDR3 spans 16 residues. CDR3 sequence: CASSSPGTSGSDTQYF. In DNA form, the CDR3 reads TGTGCCAGTAGCTCCCCCGGGACTAGTGGGTCAGATACGCAGTATTTT. Drawing the rest from reference TRBV19 and TRBJ2-3, the complete variable domain is DGGITQSPKYLFRKEGQNVTLSCEQNLNHDAMYWYRQDPGQGLRLIYYSQIVNDFQKGDIAEGYSVSREKKESFPLTVTSAQKNPTAFYLCASSSPGTSGSDTQYFGPGTRLTVL.